This T cell receptor (beta chain) appears in the sequencing data of a study of CXCR3-negative and CXCR3-positive naive CD8 T cells. Turning to the study itself: A total of 110 million to 150 million TRB reads was generated, with about 1.5 +/- 0.3 million per library.

This CDR3 region has 15 residues. Germline lookup yields CDR1 LGHDT and CDR2 YNNKEL (reference sequence). The TRB libraries of cDNA were built by UMI-labeled 5' RACE. TCRdb re-called the 5' RACE reads and catalogs CDR3 proteins one per entry, DNA excluded. This repertoire includes 150,000 or so distinct CDR3 sequences. Details on this clonotype: Its antigen remains unknown.

Overall study results and limits: Diversity in memory CD8+ cells fell much lower than the comparably high levels seen in both naive subsets. No difference in surface CD5 was seen between naive subsets, and TCR strength was inferred from TRB CDR3 properties. Both naive subsets, CXCR3-negative and CXCR3-positive, displayed similar TRBV-TRBJ usage, unlike memory cells.

The sequenced material came from naive CXCR3- CD8+ T cells from blood. Noted subset: CD45RO-CCR7+CD27+CD95- naive CD8+ T cells lacking CXCR3 (TNR3-). This TCR derives from a human donor in good health. Some clones in this sample may be carry-over from other donors' samples. The chain couples TRBV3-1 to TRBJ1-2; TCRdb calls TRBD1, which cannot be checked without DNA. Here the CDR3 reads CASSQDNWGGYGYTF. Full variable domain (rest looked up from reference TRBV3-1 and TRBJ1-2): DTAVSQTPKYLVTQMGNDKSIKCEQNLGHDTMYWYKQDSKKFLKIMFSYNNKELIINETVPNRFSPKSPDKAHLNLHINSLELGDSAVYFCASSQDNWGGYGYTFGSGTRLTVV.